The 7 T cell receptor beta chains presented below share a single source sample, sequenced in a study of cytomegalovirus exposure and HLA in healthy donors. Both 60 Vbeta primers and 13 Jbeta primers went into the PCR. Profiling relied on immunoSEQ multiplex PCR, and the TCRdb table lists in-frame clones only, not all of them. The sample has around 96,000 clones, about 76% seen once. Sample: PBMCs. The source of these receptors is a young man in good health and CMV-seropositive.

This chain links TRBV27 with TRBJ2-3; 9 nucleotides match TRBD1. Germline V gives CDR1 MNHEY, CDR2 SMNVEV (reference sequence). The V gene end was trimmed by 2 bases and the J gene end by 3 bases; junction bases not matched to a gene: 6. The CDR3 runs to 16 residues. The CDR3 protein is CASSLRQGVVTDTQYF. As DNA, the CDR3 is TGTGCCAGCAGTTTACGACAGGGGGTGGTAACAGATACGCAGTATTTT.

This chain links TRBV29-1 with TRBJ2-3; perhaps TRBD2 as D (7 bases). Germline CDR1 SQVTM, CDR2 ANQGSEA. The CDR3 spans 16 residues. V was pared by 4 bases and J by 6 bases, with 23 bases between. CDR3 residues: CSVGGEGHRVSDTQYF. The CDR3 bases are TGCAGCGTTGGCGGGGAGGGACACAGGGTGTCGGATACGCAGTATTTT.

CDR3 sequence (DNA): TGTGCCAGCAGCGCAGGATGGAATGAGCAGTTCTTC. It specifies CASSAGWNEQFF. This chain uses TRBV7-9 with TRBJ2-1; D gene unclear. V lost 5 bases and J lost 7, with 9 bases in between. This CDR3 is 12 amino acids long. Germline CDR1 is SEHNR and CDR2 is FQNEAQ (reference sequence). Drawing the rest from reference TRBV7-9 and TRBJ2-1, the complete variable domain is DTGVSQNPRHKITKRGQNVTFRCDPISEHNRLYWYRQTLGQGPEFLTYFQNEAQLEKSRLLSDRFSAERPKGSFSTLEIQRTEQGDSAMYLCASSAGWNEQFFGPGTRLTVL.

The chain recombines TRBV5-1 with TRBJ1-1; D gene unclear. CDR3 length: 17 amino acids. V lost 2 bases, J lost 5 bases, and 22 bases lay in between. The germline V gene has CDR1 SGHRS and CDR2 YFSETQ. The CDR3 sequence is CASSLEPRASRGTEAFF. The CDR3, as DNA: TGCGCCAGCAGCTTAGAACCACGGGCTTCGCGAGGGACTGAAGCTTTCTTT.

This clone came up once. The rearrangement links TRBV15 to TRBJ1-4, with TRBD1 matching over 10 bases. J was trimmed by 8 bases and V by 8 bases; bases with no gene match: 8. The CDR3 extends over 14 amino acids. From germline, CDR1 is LNHNV and CDR2 YYDKDF (reference sequence). In DNA form, the CDR3 reads TGTGCCACCGGTAGGGACAGGGGTTGGGAAAAACTGTTTTTT. Its protein product is CATGRDRGWEKLFF.

This rearrangement joins TRBV18 to TRBJ1-6, with 8 positions matching TRBD1. The germline V gene encodes CDR1 KGHSH and CDR2 LQKENI. Germline trimming cut 1 base from V and 8 bases from J; bases unmatched to any gene: 7. The CDR3 has 16 amino acids. The CDR3 sequence: CASSPQGQGADSPLHF. The CDR3 DNA reads TGTGCCAGCTCACCACAGGGGCAGGGGGCTGATTCACCCCTCCACTTT.

This chain joins TRBV15 and TRBJ1-4; 9 bases are shared with TRBD1. V shed 4 bases and J 4 bases; nucleotides not matched to a gene: 1. Germline V gene lookup returns CDR1 LNHNV and CDR2 YYDKDF (reference sequence). The CDR3 is made up of 14 amino acids. As DNA, the CDR3 is TGTGCCACCAGCAAGGACAGGGGTAATGAAAAACTGTTTTTT. Residues: CATSKDRGNEKLFF.